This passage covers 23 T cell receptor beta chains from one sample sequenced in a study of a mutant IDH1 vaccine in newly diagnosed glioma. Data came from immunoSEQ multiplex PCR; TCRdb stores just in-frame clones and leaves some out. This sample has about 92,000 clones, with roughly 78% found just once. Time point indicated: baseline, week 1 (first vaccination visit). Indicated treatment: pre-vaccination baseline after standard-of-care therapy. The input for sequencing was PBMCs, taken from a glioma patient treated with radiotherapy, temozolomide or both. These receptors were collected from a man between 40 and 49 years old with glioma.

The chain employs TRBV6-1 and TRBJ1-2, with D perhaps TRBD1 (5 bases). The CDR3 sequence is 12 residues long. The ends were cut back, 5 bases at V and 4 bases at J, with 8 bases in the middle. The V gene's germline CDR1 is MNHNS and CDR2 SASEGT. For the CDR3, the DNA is TGTGCCAGCAGTATGGACATCTATGGCTACACCTTC. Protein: CASSMDIYGYTF.

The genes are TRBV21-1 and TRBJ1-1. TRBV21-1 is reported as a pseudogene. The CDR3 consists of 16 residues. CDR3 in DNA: TGTGCCAGCAGCAAATTGGGACCCCCAAGGAAGACTGAAGCTTTCTTT. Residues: CASSKLGPPRKTEAFF.

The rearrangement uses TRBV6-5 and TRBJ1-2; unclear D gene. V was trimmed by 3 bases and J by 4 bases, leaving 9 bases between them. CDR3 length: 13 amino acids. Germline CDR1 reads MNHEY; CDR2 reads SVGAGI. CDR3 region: CASSYRWGYGYTF. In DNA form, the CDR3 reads TGTGCCAGCAGTTATAGGTGGGGCTATGGCTACACCTTC.

The CDR3 loop reads CASSRDSKNYGYTF. In DNA form, the CDR3 reads TGTGCCAGCAGCCGAGACAGCAAAAACTATGGCTACACCTTC. The V call is TRBV7-9, the J call TRBJ1-2; possible D gene TRBD1, 5 bases. V lost 5 bases and J lost 2, with 12 bases in between. CDR3 length: 14 amino acids. The germline gives CDR1 SEHNR, CDR2 FQNEAQ (reference sequence).

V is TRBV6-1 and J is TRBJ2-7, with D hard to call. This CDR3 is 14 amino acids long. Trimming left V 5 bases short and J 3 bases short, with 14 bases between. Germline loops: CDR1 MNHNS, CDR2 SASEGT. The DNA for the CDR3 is TGTGCCAGCAGTCAGCGTGGCGGAGACTACGAGCAGTACTTC. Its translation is CASSQRGGDYEQYF.

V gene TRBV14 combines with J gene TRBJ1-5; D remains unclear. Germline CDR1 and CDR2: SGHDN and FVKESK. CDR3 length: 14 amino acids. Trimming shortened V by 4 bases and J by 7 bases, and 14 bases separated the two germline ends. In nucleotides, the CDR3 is TGTGCCAGCAGCCCGCAACTTCTCTCCCAGCCCCAGCATTTT. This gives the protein CASSPQLLSQPQHF.

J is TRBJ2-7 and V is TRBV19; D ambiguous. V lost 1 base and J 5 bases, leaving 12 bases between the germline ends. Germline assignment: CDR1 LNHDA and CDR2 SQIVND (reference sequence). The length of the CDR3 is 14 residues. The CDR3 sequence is CASSIGTRRDEQYF. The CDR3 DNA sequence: TGTGCCAGTAGTATAGGAACCCGCCGGGACGAGCAGTACTTC.

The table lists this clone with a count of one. This CDR3 is CASAGVGMSFTPDTQYF. DNA for the CDR3: TGTGCCAGCGCAGGGGTGGGGATGTCCTTTACACCAGATACGCAGTATTTT. V and J are TRBV5-8 and TRBJ2-3, with D tentatively TRBD1 (6 bases). CDR1 SGHTS and CDR2 YDEGEE come from the germline V gene. The CDR3 has 17 residues. V was clipped by 7 bases and J by 4 bases, with 25 bases between them.

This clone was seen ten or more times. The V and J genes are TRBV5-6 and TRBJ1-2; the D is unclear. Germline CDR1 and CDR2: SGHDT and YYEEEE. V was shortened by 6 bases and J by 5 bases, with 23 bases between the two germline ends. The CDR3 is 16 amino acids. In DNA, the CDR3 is TGTGCCAGCATCCCAATGAAGAACTATGAGTATTATGGCTACACCTTC. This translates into CASIPMKNYEYYGYTF. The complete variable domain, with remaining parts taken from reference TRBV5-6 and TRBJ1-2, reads DAGVTQSPTHLIKTRGQQVTLRCSPKSGHDTVSWYQQALGQGPQFIFQYYEEEERQRGNFPDRFSGHQFPNYSSELNVNALLLGDSALYLCASIPMKNYEYYGYTFGSGTRLTVV.

CDR3 sequence: CASSYIGRAYNEQFF. The CDR3, as DNA: TGTGCCAGCAGTTATATCGGGAGGGCATACAATGAGCAGTTCTTC. The chain couples TRBV6-5 to TRBJ2-1; 8 bases line up with TRBD2. CDR3 length: 15 residues. From germline, CDR1 is MNHEY and CDR2 SVGAGI. V dropped 3 bases and J dropped 4; count of bases not matched to a gene: 5.

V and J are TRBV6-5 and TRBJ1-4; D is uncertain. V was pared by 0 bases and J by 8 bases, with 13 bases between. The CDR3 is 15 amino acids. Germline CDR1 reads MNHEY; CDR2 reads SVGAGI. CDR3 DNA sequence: TGTGCCAGCAGTTACTCAGGCACGGCCGGGGAAAAACTGTTTTTT. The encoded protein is CASSYSGTAGEKLFF.

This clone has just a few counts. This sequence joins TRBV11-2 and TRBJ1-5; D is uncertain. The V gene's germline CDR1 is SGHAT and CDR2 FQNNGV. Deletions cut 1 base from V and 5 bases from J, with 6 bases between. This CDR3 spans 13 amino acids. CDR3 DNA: TGTGCCAGCAGCTTAGCCAGCTATCAGCCCCAGCATTTT. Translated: CASSLASYQPQHF.

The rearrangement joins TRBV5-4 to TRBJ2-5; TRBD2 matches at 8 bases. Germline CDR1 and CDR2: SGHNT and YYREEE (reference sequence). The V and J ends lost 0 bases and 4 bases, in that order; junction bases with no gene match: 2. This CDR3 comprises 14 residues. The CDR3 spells CASSLAGGTETQYF. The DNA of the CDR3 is TGTGCCAGCAGCTTGGCGGGAGGGACAGAGACCCAGTACTTC.

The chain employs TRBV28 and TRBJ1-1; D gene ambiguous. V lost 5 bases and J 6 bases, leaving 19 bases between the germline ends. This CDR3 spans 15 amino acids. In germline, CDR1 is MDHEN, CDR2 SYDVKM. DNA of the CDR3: TGTGCCAGCAGTCTTCACGAGGGAGGGAAGGCTGAAGCTTTCTTT. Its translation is CASSLHEGGKAEAFF.

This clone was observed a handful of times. CDR3 nucleotide sequence: TGTGCCAGCAGCCCCACAGGAACTGGGTCCACCATATATTTT. It codes for CASSPTGTGSTIYF. This chain uses TRBV7-9 with TRBJ1-3; TRBD1 is a possible D gene (5 bases). Germline CDR1 is SEHNR and CDR2 is FQNEAQ (reference sequence). Trimming took off 5 bases at V and 9 bases at J, with 17 bases between the two ends. This CDR3 contains 14 residues. Based on the CDR3 plus reference TRBV7-9 and TRBJ1-3, the full variable domain is DTGVSQNPRHKITKRGQNVTFRCDPISEHNRLYWYRQTLGQGPEFLTYFQNEAQLEKSRLLSDRFSAERPKGSFSTLEIQRTEQGDSAMYLCASSPTGTGSTIYFGEGSWLTVV.

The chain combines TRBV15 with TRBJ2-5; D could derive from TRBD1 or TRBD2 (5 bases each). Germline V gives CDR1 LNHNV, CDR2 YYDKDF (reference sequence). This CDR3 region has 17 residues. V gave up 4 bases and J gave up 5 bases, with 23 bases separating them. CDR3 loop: CATSTTTGYPREETQYF. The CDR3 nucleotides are TGTGCCACCAGCACCACCACAGGCTACCCCAGGGAGGAGACCCAGTACTTC.

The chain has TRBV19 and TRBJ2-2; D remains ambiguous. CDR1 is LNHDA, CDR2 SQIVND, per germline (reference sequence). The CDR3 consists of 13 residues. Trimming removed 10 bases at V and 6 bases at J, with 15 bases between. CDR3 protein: CAILDRAAGELFF. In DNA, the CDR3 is TGTGCCATCTTGGACCGGGCAGCCGGGGAGCTGTTTTTT.

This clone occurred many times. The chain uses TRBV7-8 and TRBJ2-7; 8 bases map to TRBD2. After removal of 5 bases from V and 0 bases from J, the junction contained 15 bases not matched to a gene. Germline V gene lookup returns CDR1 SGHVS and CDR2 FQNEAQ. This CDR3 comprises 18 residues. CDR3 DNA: TGTGCCAGCAGCCTGTTGGGCGGGAGGACCCTAAGCTCCTACGAGCAGTACTTC. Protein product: CASSLLGGRTLSSYEQYF.

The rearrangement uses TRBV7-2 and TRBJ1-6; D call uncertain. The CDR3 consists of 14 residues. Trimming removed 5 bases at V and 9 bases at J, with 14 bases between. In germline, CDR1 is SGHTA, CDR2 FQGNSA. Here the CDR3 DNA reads TGTGCCAGCAGCCCCTTTGGAGGCTTTTCACCCCTCCACTTT. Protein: CASSPFGGFSPLHF.

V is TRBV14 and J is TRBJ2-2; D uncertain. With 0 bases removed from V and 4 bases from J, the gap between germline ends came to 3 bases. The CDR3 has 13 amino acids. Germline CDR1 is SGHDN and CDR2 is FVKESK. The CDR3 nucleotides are TGTGCCAGCAGCCAAGATTCCACCGGGGAGCTGTTTTTT. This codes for CASSQDSTGELFF.

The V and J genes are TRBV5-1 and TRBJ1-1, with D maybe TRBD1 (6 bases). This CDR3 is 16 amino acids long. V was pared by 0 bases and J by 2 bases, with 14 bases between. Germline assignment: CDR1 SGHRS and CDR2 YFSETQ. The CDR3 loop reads CASSLGIRQDNTEAFF. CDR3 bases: TGCGCCAGCAGCTTGGGTATTCGACAGGATAACACTGAAGCTTTCTTT. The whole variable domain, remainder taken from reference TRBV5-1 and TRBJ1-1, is KAGVTQTPRYLIKTRGQQVTLSCSPISGHRSVSWYQQTPGQGLQFLFEYFSETQRNKGNFPGRFSGRQFSNSRSEMNVSTLELGDSALYLCASSLGIRQDNTEAFFGQGTRLTVV.

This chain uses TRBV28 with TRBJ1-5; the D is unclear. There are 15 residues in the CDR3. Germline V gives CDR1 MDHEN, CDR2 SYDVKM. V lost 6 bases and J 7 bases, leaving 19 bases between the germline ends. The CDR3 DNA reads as TGTGCCAGCAGCCCGACCATAATTATGGAGCAGCCCCAGCATTTT. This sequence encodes CASSPTIIMEQPQHF.

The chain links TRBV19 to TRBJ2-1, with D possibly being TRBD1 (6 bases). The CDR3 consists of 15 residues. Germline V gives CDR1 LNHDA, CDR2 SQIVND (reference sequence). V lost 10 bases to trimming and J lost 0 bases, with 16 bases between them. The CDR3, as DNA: TGTGCCACAAAGAACAGGGCCCTCTCCTACAATGAGCAGTTCTTC. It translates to CATKNRALSYNEQFF.